The 9 T cell receptor beta chains given below trace back to one sample, sequenced in a study of Ad26.COV2.S vaccination and SARS-CoV-2 variants. The sample's treatment: roughly 20 received Ad26.COV2.S at low or high dose, single or two shots; about 5 received placebo; per-sample allocation not given. Sampling was performed 63 days after the first vaccine or placebo injection. Profiled with immunoSEQ multiplex PCR; TCRdb holds only in-frame clones, not every one. This sample carries some 330,000 clones, approximately 87% of them seen once, and the ten largest clones take 4.5% to 5.5%. Sequences were derived from peripheral blood, sampled in a trial of Ad26.COV2.S vaccine versus placebo. Receptors originate from a person between 18 and 59 years old who received the Ad26.COV2.S COVID-19 vaccine or a placebo.

The V and J genes are TRBV28 and TRBJ1-2; TRBD1 might be the D (5 bases). The CDR3 has 12 residues. Trimming pared 5 bases from V and 2 bases from J, leaving 6 bases between. The germline gives CDR1 MDHEN, CDR2 SYDVKM. CDR3 sequence: CASSGANYGYTF. The CDR3 DNA is TGTGCCAGCAGTGGGGCGAACTATGGCTACACCTTC.

V and J are TRBV4-2 and TRBJ1-2; TRBD1 agrees at 9 bases. The V gene end was trimmed by 3 bases and the J gene end by 6 bases; junction bases not matched to a gene: 2. Germline CDR1 reads LGHNA; CDR2 reads YNFKEQ. This CDR3 has 13 amino acids. The CDR3 region has the DNA TGTGCCAGCAGCCACCGGACAGGGGATGGCTACACCTTC. Encoded protein: CASSHRTGDGYTF.

This chain connects TRBV7-2 to TRBJ2-2; D not resolved. The CDR3 length is 14 residues. Germline CDR1 and CDR2: SGHTA and FQGNSA. The V and J ends lost 4 bases and 4 bases respectively, with 10 bases between them. The CDR3 here is CASSSRTATGELFF. CDR3 nucleotides: TGTGCCAGCAGCTCCCGTACCGCCACCGGGGAGCTGTTTTTT.

V gene TRBV2 combines with J gene TRBJ1-6; D might be TRBD1 (6 bases). This CDR3 is built from 14 residues. Germline CDR1 SNHLY, CDR2 FYNNEI. Trimming left V 1 base short and J 5 bases short, with 6 bases between. The CDR3 region has the DNA TGTGCCAGCAGTGAAGGGACAGATAATTCACCCCTCCACTTT. Translating gives CASSEGTDNSPLHF.

In this sample, this clone turned up once. The rearrangement uses TRBV6-6 and TRBJ1-4; 12 bases line up with TRBD1. Germline CDR1 MNHNY, CDR2 SVGAGI (reference sequence). The CDR3 covers 15 residues. After removal of 4 bases from V and 7 bases from J, the junction contained 4 bases not matched to a gene. The DNA of the CDR3 is TGTGCCAGCAGTTCGGGGACAGGGGGCAGTGAAAAACTGTTTTTT. Protein product: CASSSGTGGSEKLFF.

The V and J genes are TRBV27 and TRBJ2-7; D gene unclear. V lost 6 bases and J lost 12, with 21 bases in between. Germline lookup yields CDR1 MNHEY and CDR2 SMNVEV (reference sequence). This CDR3 is 13 amino acids long. The CDR3 reads CASRSSSLGRLYV. CDR3 coding DNA: TGTGCCAGCAGGTCCAGCTCCCTAGGAAGATTGTACGTC.

The chain uses TRBV5-4 and TRBJ2-1; D gene unclear. CDR3 length equals 16 residues. CDR1 is SGHNT, CDR2 YYREEE, per germline (reference sequence). Trimming shortened V by 0 bases and J by 0 bases, and 10 bases separated the two germline ends. CDR3 region: CASSLGQTPSYNEQFF. The CDR3 coding sequence is TGTGCCAGCAGCTTGGGCCAAACTCCCTCCTACAATGAGCAGTTCTTC.

The CDR3 nucleotides are TGTGCCTTACGATACAACAGGGAGTCCACTGAAGCTTTCTTT. Protein product: CALRYNRESTEAFF. V gene TRBV28 combines with J gene TRBJ1-1; the D gene is possibly TRBD1 (6 bases). CDR3 length equals 14 residues. Trimming pared 11 bases from V and 4 bases from J, leaving 20 bases between. Germline CDR1 is MDHEN and CDR2 is SYDVKM.

This chain links TRBV15 with TRBJ1-5; no clear D gene. Germline V gene sequence: CDR1 LNHNV, CDR2 YYDKDF (reference sequence). Trimming pared 4 bases from V and 4 bases from J, leaving 5 bases between. The CDR3 consists of 12 residues. CDR3 loop: CATSKGNQPQHF. DNA of the CDR3: TGTGCCACCAGCAAAGGAAATCAGCCCCAGCATTTT.